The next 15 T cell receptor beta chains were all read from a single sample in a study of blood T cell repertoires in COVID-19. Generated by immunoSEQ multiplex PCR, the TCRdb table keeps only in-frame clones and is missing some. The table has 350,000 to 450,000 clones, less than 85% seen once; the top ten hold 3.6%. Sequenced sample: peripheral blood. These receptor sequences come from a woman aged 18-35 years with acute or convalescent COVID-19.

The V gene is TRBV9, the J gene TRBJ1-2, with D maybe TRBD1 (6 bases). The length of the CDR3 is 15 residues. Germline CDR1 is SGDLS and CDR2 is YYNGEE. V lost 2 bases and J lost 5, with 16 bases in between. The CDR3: CASSVTGSSLYGYTF. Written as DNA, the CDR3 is TGTGCCAGCAGCGTGACAGGTTCTTCCCTTTATGGCTACACCTTC.

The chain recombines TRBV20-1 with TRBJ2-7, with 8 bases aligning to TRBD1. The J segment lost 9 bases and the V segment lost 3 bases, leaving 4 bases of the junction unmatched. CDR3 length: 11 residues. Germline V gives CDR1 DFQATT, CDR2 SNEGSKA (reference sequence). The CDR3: CSASEDRAQYF. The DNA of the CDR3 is TGCAGTGCTAGTGAGGACAGGGCGCAGTACTTC.

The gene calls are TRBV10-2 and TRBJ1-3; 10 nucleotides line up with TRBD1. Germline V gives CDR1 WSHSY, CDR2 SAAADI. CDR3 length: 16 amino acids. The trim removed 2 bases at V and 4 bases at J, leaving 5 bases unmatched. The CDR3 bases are TGCGCCAGCAGTGAGCCCGGGACAGGGGAGGGAAACACCATATATTTT. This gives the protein CASSEPGTGEGNTIYF.

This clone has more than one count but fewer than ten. The CDR3 region has the DNA TGTGCCAGCAGTGACACGGGACAGGGCATCACCCTCTATGGCTACACCTTC. Translated, it gives CASSDTGQGITLYGYTF. The chain uses TRBV2 and TRBJ1-2, with 9 bases aligning to TRBD1. Looked up from germline, CDR1 is SNHLY and CDR2 is FYNNEI. CDR3 length: 17 amino acids. V lost 3 bases, J lost 4 bases, and 12 bases stayed unmatched.

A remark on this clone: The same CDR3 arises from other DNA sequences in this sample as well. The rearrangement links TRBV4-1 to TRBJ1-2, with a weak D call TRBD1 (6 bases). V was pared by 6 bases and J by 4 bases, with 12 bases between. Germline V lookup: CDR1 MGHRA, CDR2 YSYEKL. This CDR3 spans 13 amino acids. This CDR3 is CASRSGDIYGYTF. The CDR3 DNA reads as TGCGCCAGCAGATCAGGGGATATCTATGGCTACACCTTC.

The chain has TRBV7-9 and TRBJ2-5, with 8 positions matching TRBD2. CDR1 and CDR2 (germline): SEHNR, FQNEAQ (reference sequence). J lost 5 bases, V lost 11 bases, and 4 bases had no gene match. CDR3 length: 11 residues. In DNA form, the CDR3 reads TGTGCCTCCGGGGGGGGTGAGACCCAGTACTTC. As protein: CASGGGETQYF.

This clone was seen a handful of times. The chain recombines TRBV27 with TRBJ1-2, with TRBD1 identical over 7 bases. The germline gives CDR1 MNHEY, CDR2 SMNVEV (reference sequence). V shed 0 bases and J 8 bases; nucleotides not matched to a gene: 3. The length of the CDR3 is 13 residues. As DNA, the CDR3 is TGTGCCAGCAGTTTATCAGGGGGCGGAGGCTACACCTTC. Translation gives CASSLSGGGGYTF.

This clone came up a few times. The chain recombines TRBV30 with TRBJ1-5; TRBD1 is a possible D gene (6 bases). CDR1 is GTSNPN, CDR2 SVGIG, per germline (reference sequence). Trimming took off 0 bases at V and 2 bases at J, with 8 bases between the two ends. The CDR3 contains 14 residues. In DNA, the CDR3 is TGTGCCTGGAGTGTTGCAGGGGGCAATCAGCCCCAGCATTTT. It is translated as CAWSVAGGNQPQHF.

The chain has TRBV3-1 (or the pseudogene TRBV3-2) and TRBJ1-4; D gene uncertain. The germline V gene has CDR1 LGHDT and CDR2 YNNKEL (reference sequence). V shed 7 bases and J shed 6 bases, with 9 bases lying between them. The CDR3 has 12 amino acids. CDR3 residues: CASMALDEKLFF. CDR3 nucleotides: TGTGCCAGCATGGCTCTCGATGAAAAACTGTTTTTT.

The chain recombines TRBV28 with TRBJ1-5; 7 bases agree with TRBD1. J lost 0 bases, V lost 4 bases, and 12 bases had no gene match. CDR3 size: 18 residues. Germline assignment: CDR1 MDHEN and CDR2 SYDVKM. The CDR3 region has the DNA TGTGCCAGCAGTTCCCCCACCGGGACAGCCTATAGCAATCAGCCCCAGCATTTT. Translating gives CASSSPTGTAYSNQPQHF.

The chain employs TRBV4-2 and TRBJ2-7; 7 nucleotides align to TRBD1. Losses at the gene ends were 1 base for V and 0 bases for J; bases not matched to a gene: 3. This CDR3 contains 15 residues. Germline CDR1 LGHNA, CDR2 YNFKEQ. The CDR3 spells CASSQGQGVSYEQYF. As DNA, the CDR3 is TGTGCCAGCAGCCAAGGGCAGGGGGTCTCCTACGAGCAGTACTTC.

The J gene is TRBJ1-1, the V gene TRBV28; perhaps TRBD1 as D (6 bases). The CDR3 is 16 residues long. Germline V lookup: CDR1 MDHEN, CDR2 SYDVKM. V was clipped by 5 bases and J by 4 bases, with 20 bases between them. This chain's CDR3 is CASSTPGLGAVTEAFF. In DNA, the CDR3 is TGTGCCAGCAGTACCCCTGGGCTGGGGGCCGTCACTGAAGCTTTCTTT.

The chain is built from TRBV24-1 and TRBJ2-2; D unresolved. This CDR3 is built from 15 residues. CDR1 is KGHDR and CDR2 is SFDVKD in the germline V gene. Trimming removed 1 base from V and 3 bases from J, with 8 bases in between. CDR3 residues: CATSDFNADTGELFF. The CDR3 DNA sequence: TGTGCCACCAGTGATTTTAACGCAGACACCGGGGAGCTGTTTTTT.

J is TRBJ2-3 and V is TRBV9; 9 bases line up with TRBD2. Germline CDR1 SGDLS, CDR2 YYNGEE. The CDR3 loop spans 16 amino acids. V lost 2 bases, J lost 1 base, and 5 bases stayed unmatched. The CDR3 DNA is TGTGCCAGCAGCGTCCTGTTAGCGGGGGGCACAGATACGCAGTATTTT. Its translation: CASSVLLAGGTDTQYF. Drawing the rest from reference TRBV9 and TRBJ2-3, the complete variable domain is DSGVTQTPKHLITATGQRVTLRCSPRSGDLSVYWYQQSLDQGLQFLIQYYNGEERAKGNILERFSAQQFPDLHSELNLSSLELGDSALYFCASSVLLAGGTDTQYFGPGTRLTVL.

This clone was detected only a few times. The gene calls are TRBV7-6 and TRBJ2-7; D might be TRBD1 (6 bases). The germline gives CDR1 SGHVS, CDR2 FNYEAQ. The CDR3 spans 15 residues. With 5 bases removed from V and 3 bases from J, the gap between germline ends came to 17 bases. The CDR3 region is CASSQGHGVYYEQYF. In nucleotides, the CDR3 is TGTGCCAGCAGCCAGGGACACGGTGTATACTACGAGCAGTACTTC.